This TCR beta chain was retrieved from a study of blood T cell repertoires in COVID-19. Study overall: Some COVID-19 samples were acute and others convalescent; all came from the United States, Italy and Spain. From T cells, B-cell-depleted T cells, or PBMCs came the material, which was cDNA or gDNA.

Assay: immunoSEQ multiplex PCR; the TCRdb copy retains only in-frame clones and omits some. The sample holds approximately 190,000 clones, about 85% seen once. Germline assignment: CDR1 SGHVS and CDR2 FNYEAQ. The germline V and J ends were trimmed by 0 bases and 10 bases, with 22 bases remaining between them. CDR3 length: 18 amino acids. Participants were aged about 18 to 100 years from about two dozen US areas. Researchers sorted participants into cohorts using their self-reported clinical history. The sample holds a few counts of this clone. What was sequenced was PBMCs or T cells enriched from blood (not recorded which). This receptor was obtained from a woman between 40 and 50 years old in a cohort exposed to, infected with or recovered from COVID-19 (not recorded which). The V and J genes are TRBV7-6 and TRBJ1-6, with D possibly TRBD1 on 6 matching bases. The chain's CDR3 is CASSLAPGGQFSDSPLHF. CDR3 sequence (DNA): TGTGCCAGCAGCTTAGCTCCGGGGGGGCAGTTTTCGGACTCACCCCTCCACTTT.